This T cell receptor beta chain was sequenced in a study of blood T cells in healthy people across ages. The sample holds many counts of this clonotype. Alongside a J-beta primer mix, a sample-barcoded 5' primer served in a second PCR lasting about 7 to 11 cycles. TCRdb reanalysed the 5' RACE reads using MiXCR and keeps one entry per CDR3 protein. The sample records 650,000 to 700,000 distinct CDR3 sequences, about 32% being singletons. V trimming: 3 bases; J trimming: 7 bases; junction bases outside the gene matches: 12. The length of the CDR3 is 15 residues. Germline V CDR1 and CDR2: DFQATT, SNEGSKA (reference sequence).

The V call is TRBV20-1, the J call TRBJ2-1; 7 bases align to TRBD2. The receptor was derived from a woman at least 80 years old in good health. Material for sequencing was blood. The CDR3 loop is CSASFGQGGLNEQFF. The CDR3 DNA reads as TGCAGTGCTAGCTTTGGGCAGGGAGGGTTAAATGAGCAGTTCTTC.